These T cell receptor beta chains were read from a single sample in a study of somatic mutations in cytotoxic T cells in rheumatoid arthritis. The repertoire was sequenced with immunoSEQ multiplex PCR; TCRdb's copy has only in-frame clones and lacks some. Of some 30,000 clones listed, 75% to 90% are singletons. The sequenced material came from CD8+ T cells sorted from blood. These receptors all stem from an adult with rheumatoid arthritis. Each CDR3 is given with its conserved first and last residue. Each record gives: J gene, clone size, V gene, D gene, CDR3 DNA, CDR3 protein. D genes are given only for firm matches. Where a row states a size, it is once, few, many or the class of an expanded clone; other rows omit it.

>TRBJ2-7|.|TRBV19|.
TGTGCCATCTCGCCCACAGGGAAAAGCTACGAGCAGTACTTC
CAISPTGKSYEQYF
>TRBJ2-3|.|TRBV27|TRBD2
TGTGCCAGCAGTTTCCTCCTAGCGGGAGGGTTTTTAGATACGCAGTATTTT
CASSFLLAGGFLDTQYF
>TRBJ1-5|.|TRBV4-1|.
TGCGCCAGCAGCCAGTGGAACAATCAGCCCCAGCATTTT
CASSQWNNQPQHF
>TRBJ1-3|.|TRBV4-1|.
TGCGCCAGCAGCTCTGGAAACACCATATATTTT
CASSSGNTIYF
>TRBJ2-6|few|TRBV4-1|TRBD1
TGCGCCAGCAGCCGCCTGGACAGGGGGAAGTATGGGGCCAACGTCCTGACTTTC
CASSRLDRGKYGANVLTF
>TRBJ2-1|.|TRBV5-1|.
TGCGCCAGCAGCTTGGCCCCATCCAGCTCCTACAATGAGCAGTTCTTC
CASSLAPSSSYNEQFF
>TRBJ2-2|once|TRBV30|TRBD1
TGTGCCTGGACATGGGGAACGACAGGGTACCCCGGGGAGCTGTTTTTT
CAWTWGTTGYPGELFF
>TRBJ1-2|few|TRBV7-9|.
TGTGCCAGCAGACAGGGTCCCGACTATGGCTACACCTTC
CASRQGPDYGYTF
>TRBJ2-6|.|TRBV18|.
TGTGCCAGCTCACCCTCAGTCGGAGTCAACCTACTCTCTGGGGCCAACGTCCTGACTTTC
CASSPSVGVNLLSGANVLTF
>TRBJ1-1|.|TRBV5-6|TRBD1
TGTGCCAGCAGCTTGCCCGGGACAGTGAACACTGAAGCTTTCTTT
CASSLPGTVNTEAFF
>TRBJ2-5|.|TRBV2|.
TGTGCCCGCACCTCTGGAGAGACCCAGTACTTC
CARTSGETQYF
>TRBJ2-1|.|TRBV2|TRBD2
TGTGCCACTCCTAGCGGGAGTGAGAGCTCCTACAATGAGCAGTTCTTC
CATPSGSESSYNEQFF
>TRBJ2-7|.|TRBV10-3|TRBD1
TGTGCCACCACAGGGGGCTCCTACGAGCAGTACTTC
CATTGGSYEQYF
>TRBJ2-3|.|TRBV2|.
TGTGCCAGCAGGTCTAAGGACGGGCTTCTCACAGATACGCAGTATTTT
CASRSKDGLLTDTQYF
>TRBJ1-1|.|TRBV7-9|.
TGTGCCAGCAGCTCCCGGGACTCCCTCTCAGGGACTGAAGCTTTCTTT
CASSSRDSLSGTEAFF
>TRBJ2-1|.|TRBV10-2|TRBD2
TGCGCCAGCAGTCCGGGGACTAGCGGGAGTAGGGAGCAGTTCTTC
CASSPGTSGSREQFF
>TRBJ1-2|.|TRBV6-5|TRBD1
TGTGCCAGCAGTTACCGGACAGGAACCTATGGCTACACCTTC
CASSYRTGTYGYTF
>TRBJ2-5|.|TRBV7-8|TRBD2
TGTGCCAGCAGCGTGGGACTAGCGGGAGGGGAGACCCAGTACTTC
CASSVGLAGGETQYF
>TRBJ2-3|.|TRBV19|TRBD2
TGTGCCAGTAACACACTAGCGGGAGTCTATACGCAGTATTTT
CASNTLAGVYTQYF
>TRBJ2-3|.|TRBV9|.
TGTGCCAGCAGCGTAGGTGGGGATACGCAGTATTTT
CASSVGGDTQYF
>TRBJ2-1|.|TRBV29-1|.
TGCAGCGTTGAAGATCGGAGGGATGAGCAGTTCTTC
CSVEDRRDEQFF
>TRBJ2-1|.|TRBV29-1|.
TGCAGCGTTGAAAGGGGGTTCCCTTGGCGGGGCCGACTTGACAATGAGCAGTTCTTC
CSVERGFPWRGRLDNEQFF
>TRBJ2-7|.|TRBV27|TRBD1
TGTGCCAGCAGTCCCTACCGGGACAGCTTCTACGAGCAGTACTTC
CASSPYRDSFYEQYF
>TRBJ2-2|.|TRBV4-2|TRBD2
TGTGCCAGCAGCCCCCAGGCGGGACTAGGCCCGAGAGCGGGGACGAACACCGGGGAGCTGTTTTTT
CASSPQAGLGPRAGTNTGELFF
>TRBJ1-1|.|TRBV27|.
TGTGCCAGCAGTTTGGGGGGGAACACTGAAGCTTTCTTT
CASSLGGNTEAFF
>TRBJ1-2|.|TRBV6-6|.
TGTGCCAGCAGTAGGCCGACAGTCCAAGGGAGCTATGGCTACACCTTC
CASSRPTVQGSYGYTF
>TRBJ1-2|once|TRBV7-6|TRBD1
TGTGCCAGCAGCTTAGTAGCCGGGACAGACTATGGCTACACCTTC
CASSLVAGTDYGYTF
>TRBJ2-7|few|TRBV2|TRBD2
TGTGCCGTTCCCCGGACTAGCGGGAACGAGCAGTACTTC
CAVPRTSGNEQYF
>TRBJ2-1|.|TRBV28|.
TGTGCCAGCAGCAACAATGAGCAGTTCTTC
CASSNNEQFF
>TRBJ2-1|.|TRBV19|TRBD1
TGTGCCAGTAGTGAGGGGACAGCCACCTACAATGAGCAGTTCTTC
CASSEGTATYNEQFF
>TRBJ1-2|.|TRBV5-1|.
TGCGCCAGCAGCTCGGACAGTATATCCCCCATCTATGGCTACACCTTC
CASSSDSISPIYGYTF
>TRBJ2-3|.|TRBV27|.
TGTGCCAGCAGTTTAGAGGACAGCCGCAATTCCAGCACAGATACGCAGTATTTT
CASSLEDSRNSSTDTQYF
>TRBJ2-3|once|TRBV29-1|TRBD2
TGCAGCGTTGTGGGGTTAGCGGGATCGTGGGATACGCAGTATTTT
CSVVGLAGSWDTQYF
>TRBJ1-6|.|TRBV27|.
TGTGCCAGTAACACCTATAATTCACCCCTCCACTTT
CASNTYNSPLHF
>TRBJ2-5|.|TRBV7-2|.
TGTGCCAGCAGCTCGCCGGGACCGCAGCAGACCCAGTACTTC
CASSSPGPQQTQYF
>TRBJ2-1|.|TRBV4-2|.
TGTGCCAGCAGCCAAGAGAGCATAGCAGGGGATGAGCAGTTCTTC
CASSQESIAGDEQFF
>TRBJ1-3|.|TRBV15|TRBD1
TGTGCCACCAGCAGACCGGGACAGGGGGTTGTTGGAAACACCATATATTTT
CATSRPGQGVVGNTIYF
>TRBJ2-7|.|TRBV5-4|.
TGTGCCAGCAGCTTCGGGGTAGGGTACTCCTACGAGCAGTACTTC
CASSFGVGYSYEQYF
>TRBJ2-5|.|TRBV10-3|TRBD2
TGTGCCATCAGTCAAGCGGGGGGAGAGACCCAGTACTTC
CAISQAGGETQYF
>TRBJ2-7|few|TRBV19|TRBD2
TGTGCCAGTAGTCAGACTAGCGGGGGTAGCTCCTACGAGCAGTACTTC
CASSQTSGGSSYEQYF
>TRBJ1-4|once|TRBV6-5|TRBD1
TGTGCCAGCTCCCCGAACAGGGGAAATGAAAAACTGTTTTTT
CASSPNRGNEKLFF
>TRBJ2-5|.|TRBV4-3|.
TGCGCCAGCAGCCAAGATAACGTCAGGGGGGACCAAGAGACCCAGTACTTC
CASSQDNVRGDQETQYF
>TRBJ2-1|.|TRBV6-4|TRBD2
TGTGCCAGCAGTGACGGGACTAGCGGGAATGAGCAGTTCTTC
CASSDGTSGNEQFF
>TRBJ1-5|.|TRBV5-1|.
TGCGCCAGCAGCTTGGGCGAAAGGGGAGTGGATCAGCCCCAGCATTTT
CASSLGERGVDQPQHF